This is a list of T cell receptor beta chains from one sample in a study of radiotherapy plus CTLA-4 blockade in lung cancer. Sequenced by immunoSEQ multiplex PCR; TCRdb stores in-frame clones only, minus some. The sample carries approximately 60,000 clones, approximately 80% recorded once. The sequenced sample was peripheral blood, obtained from a patient treated with radiotherapy plus ipilimumab. The receptors were sampled from a human donor with non-small cell lung cancer who had a complete response to radiotherapy plus ipilimumab. The conserved cysteine and the conserved F or W are not part of the CDR3 here.

v_call cdr3_length cdr3_aa
TRBV7-2 11 ASSFGGGTEAF
TRBV7-9 11 ASSQDLVEKLF
TRBV6-4 14 ASSDSASMKPDTQY
TRBV5-4 10 ASSIDTETQY
TRBV6-6 9 ASNPGNTIY
TRBV15 12 ATSRWGYQETQY
TRBV5-1 14 ASSSSASADTGELF
TRBV10-3 13 AISEAPGDNQPQH
TRBV21-1 6 ASSEQY
TRBV7-2 12 ASSPGGGVETQY
TRBV7-6 10 ASSLQGDTQY